These 14 T cell receptor beta chains were sequenced from one sample in a study of blood T cell repertoires in COVID-19. Sequenced by immunoSEQ multiplex PCR; TCRdb stores in-frame clones only, minus some. Of a few hundred thousand clones in the sample, 65% to 90% were seen once. The sample was peripheral blood. The receptor source for this set is a man aged 45-65 years with active or convalescent COVID-19.

J is TRBJ1-3 and V is TRBV24-1; unclear D gene. CDR1 and CDR2 from the germline V gene are KGHDR and SFDVKD. The CDR3 extends over 14 amino acids. With 3 bases removed from V and 2 bases from J, the gap between germline ends came to 7 bases. For the CDR3, the DNA is TGTGCCACCAGTGATAACAGAGCTGGAAACACCATATATTTT. Its protein product is CATSDNRAGNTIYF.

CDR3 in DNA: TGTGCCAGTAGTATGGGGGGGGAGTACGACGAGCAGTACTTC. Its protein is CASSMGGEYDEQYF. The chain employs TRBV19 and TRBJ2-7, with 7 bases matching TRBD2. The CDR3 runs 14 residues. CDR1 and CDR2 (germline): LNHDA, SQIVND (reference sequence). V dropped 3 bases and J dropped 5; count of bases not matched to a gene: 7.

The chain joins TRBV28 to TRBJ1-4, with 7 positions matching TRBD1. Germline V gene sequence: CDR1 MDHEN, CDR2 SYDVKM. J gave up 8 bases and V 5 bases, and 14 bases lay outside the gene matches. The CDR3 is made up of 16 amino acids. DNA for the CDR3: TGTGCCAGCAGTACCCGAACAGGGGCCCCTGGGGAAAAACTGTTTTTT. This translates into CASSTRTGAPGEKLFF.

This chain connects TRBV4-1 to TRBJ1-2; the D is unclear. Per germline, CDR1 MGHRA and CDR2 YSYEKL. Trimming pared 0 bases from V and 4 bases from J, leaving 9 bases between. The CDR3 length is 14 residues. CDR3 protein: CASSQEGRFYGYTF. In DNA, the CDR3 is TGCGCCAGCAGCCAAGAGGGCAGGTTCTATGGCTACACCTTC.

This clone occurred a few times. In nucleotides, the CDR3 is TGTGCCAGCAGTTTGGTTAGCGGCAGTAGCTCCTACAATGAGCAGTTCTTC. Translating it yields CASSLVSGSSSYNEQFF. This rearrangement joins TRBV28 to TRBJ2-1; the D gene is possibly TRBD2 (6 bases). CDR1 and CDR2 from the germline V gene are MDHEN and SYDVKM. V was pared by 3 bases and J by 0 bases, with 15 bases between. The CDR3 runs 17 residues.

The chain couples TRBV5-1 to TRBJ2-1; 7 bases are a match to TRBD1. J was trimmed by 6 bases and V by 4 bases; bases with no gene match: 13. The germline V gene has CDR1 SGHRS and CDR2 YFSETQ. This CDR3 is 16 amino acids long. CDR3 region: CASSMPWDRQINEQFF. For the CDR3, the DNA is TGCGCCAGCAGCATGCCGTGGGACAGACAAATCAATGAGCAGTTCTTC.

The V call is TRBV3-1 (or the pseudogene TRBV3-2), the J call TRBJ1-1, with D perhaps matching TRBD1 (6 bases). Trimming removed 3 bases from V and 1 base from J, with 12 bases in between. The CDR3 is made up of 15 amino acids. CDR1 and CDR2 (germline): LGHDT, YNNKEL (reference sequence). CDR3 sequence reads: CASSQNRVENTEAFF. CDR3 bases: TGTGCCAGCAGCCAGAACAGGGTTGAGAACACTGAAGCTTTCTTT.

The chain joins TRBV27 to TRBJ2-7, with D possibly TRBD2 on 5 matching bases. There are 12 residues in the CDR3. Trimming left V 8 bases short and J 2 bases short, with 10 bases between. Germline values: CDR1 MNHEY, CDR2 SMNVEV (reference sequence). CDR3 DNA sequence: TGTGCCAGCGGAGGAGGTCCCTACGAGCAGTACTTC. This sequence encodes CASGGGPYEQYF.

The V and J genes are TRBV19 and TRBJ2-5, with TRBD1 as a possible D gene (6 bases). The V end lost 5 bases, the J end lost 1 base, and 14 bases lay between the germline ends. From germline, CDR1 is LNHDA and CDR2 SQIVND (reference sequence). The CDR3 has 15 amino acids. CDR3 sequence: CASSPGHPAQETQYF. The DNA for the CDR3 is TGTGCCAGTAGTCCGGGACATCCCGCCCAAGAGACCCAGTACTTC.

This sequence joins TRBV3-1 (or the pseudogene TRBV3-2) and TRBJ1-3; tentatively, D is TRBD1 (5 bases). The germline V gene has CDR1 LGHDT and CDR2 YNNKEL (reference sequence). V was pared by 5 bases and J by 7 bases, with 18 bases between. The CDR3 runs to 15 residues. The CDR3 bases are TGTGCCAGCAGCGGCGGGACTTATGGACGGAACACCATATATTTT. Translation: CASSGGTYGRNTIYF.

V gene TRBV7-2 combines with J gene TRBJ1-4; maybe TRBD1 (5 bases). The CDR3 totals 14 residues. Germline V gene sequence: CDR1 SGHTA, CDR2 FQGNSA. V lost 5 bases and J 4 bases, leaving 11 bases between the germline ends. Written as DNA, the CDR3 is TGTGCCAGCAGCCCCGACAGTTTTAATGAAAAACTGTTTTTT. It codes for CASSPDSFNEKLFF.

This clone counts as medium-sized. V is TRBV4-1 and J is TRBJ2-1, with 7 bases identical to TRBD2. This CDR3 is built from 16 residues. Germline V gene sequence: CDR1 MGHRA, CDR2 YSYEKL. With 3 bases clipped from V and 4 bases from J, the junction kept 9 bases outside the gene matches. The CDR3 coding sequence is TGCGCCAGCAGCCAGGGGAGGGTAGCGGGTTACAATGAGCAGTTCTTC. This codes for CASSQGRVAGYNEQFF.

The CDR3 spells CASSLGVVNSPLHF. The CDR3 region has the DNA TGCGCCAGCAGCTTGGGAGTGGTAAATTCACCCCTCCACTTT. This sequence joins TRBV5-1 and TRBJ1-6; no reliable D call. The V end lost 0 bases, the J end lost 7 bases, and 8 bases lay between the germline ends. Germline values: CDR1 SGHRS, CDR2 YFSETQ. CDR3 length: 14 amino acids.

The chain links TRBV12-5 to TRBJ2-1; TRBD2 agrees at 12 bases. Trimming at V came to 0 bases and at J to 7 bases, leaving 10 bases not matched to a gene. Germline V gene lookup returns CDR1 LGHNT and CDR2 FRNRAP. The CDR3 is made up of 18 amino acids. The CDR3 coding sequence is TGTGCTAGTGGTTTGGTACCTAGCGGGAGGGCCATGGTGAATGAGCAGTTCTTC. Amino acid sequence: CASGLVPSGRAMVNEQFF.